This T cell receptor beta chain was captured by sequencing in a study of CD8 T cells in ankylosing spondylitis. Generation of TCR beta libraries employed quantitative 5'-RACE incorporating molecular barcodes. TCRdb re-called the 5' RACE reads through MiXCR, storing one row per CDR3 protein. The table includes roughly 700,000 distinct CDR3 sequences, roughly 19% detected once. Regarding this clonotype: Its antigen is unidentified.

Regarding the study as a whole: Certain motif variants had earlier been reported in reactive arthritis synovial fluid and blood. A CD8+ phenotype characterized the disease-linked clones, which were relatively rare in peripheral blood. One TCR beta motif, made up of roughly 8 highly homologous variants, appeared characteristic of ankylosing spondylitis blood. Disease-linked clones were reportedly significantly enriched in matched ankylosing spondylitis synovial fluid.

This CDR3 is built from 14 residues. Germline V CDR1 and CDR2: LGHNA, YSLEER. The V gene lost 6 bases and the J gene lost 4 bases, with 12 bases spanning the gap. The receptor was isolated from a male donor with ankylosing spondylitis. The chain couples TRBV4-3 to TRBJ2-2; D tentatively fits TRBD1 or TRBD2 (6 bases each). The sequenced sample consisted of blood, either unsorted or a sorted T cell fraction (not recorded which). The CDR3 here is CASSKEGGTGELFF. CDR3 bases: TGCGCCAGCAGTAAGGAGGGGGGCACCGGGGAGCTGTTTTTT.